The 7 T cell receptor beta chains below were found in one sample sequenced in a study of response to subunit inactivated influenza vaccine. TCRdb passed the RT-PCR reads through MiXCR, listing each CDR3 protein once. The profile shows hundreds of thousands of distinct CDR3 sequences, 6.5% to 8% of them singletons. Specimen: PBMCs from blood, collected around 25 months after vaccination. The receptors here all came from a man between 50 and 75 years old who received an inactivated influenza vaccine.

DNA of the CDR3: TGCAGTGCAGCGGGTCTGGGATCCCCCCAGCATTTT. Its translation is CSAAGLGSPQHF. The chain is built from TRBV20-1 and TRBJ1-5; the D is unclear. Germline V gene lookup returns CDR1 DFQATT and CDR2 SNEGSKA (reference sequence). The CDR3 has 12 residues. V lost 6 bases and J lost 10, with 16 bases in between.

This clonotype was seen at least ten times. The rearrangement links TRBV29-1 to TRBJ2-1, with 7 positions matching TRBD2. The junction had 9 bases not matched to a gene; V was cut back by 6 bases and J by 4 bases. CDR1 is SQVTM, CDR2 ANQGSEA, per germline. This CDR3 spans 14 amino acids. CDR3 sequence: CSVTMGGRYNEQFF. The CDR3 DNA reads TGCAGCGTCACTATGGGAGGGCGGTACAATGAGCAGTTCTTC.

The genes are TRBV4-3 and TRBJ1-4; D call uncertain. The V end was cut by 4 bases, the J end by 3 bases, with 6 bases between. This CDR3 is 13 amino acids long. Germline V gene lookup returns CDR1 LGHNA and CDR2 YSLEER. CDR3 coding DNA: TGCGCCAGCAGCCGAGTGGCTAATGAAAAACTGTTTTTT. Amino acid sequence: CASSRVANEKLFF.

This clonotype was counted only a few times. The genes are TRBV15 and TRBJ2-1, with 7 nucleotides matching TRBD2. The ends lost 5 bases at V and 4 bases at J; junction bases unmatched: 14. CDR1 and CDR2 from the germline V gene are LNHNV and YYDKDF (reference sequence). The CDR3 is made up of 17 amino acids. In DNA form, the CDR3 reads TGTGCCACCAGCCCTTCGGGGCGGGAGTACATTTACAATGAGCAGTTCTTC. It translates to CATSPSGREYIYNEQFF.

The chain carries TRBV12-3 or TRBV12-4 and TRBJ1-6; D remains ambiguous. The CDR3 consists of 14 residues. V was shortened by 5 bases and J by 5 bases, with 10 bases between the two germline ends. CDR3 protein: CASSPDYHNSPLHF. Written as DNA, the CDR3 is TGTGCCAGCAGTCCGGACTACCATAATTCACCCCTCCACTTT.

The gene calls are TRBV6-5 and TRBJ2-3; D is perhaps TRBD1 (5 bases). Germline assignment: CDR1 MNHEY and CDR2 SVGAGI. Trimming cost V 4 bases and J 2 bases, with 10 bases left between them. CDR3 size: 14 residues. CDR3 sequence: CASSSSGNTDTQYF. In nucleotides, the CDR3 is TGTGCCAGCAGTTCGTCAGGGAACACAGATACGCAGTATTTT.

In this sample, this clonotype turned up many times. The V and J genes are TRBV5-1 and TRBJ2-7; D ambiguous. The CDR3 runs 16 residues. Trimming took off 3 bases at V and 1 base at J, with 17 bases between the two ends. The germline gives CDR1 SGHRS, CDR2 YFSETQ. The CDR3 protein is CASSSNYDPKSYEQYF. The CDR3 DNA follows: TGCGCCAGCAGCTCGAACTATGACCCTAAATCCTACGAGCAGTACTTC.